This T cell receptor (beta chain) appears in the sequencing data of a study of blood T cells in healthy people across ages. Sample-barcoded 5' priming and a J-beta primer mix drove a second PCR of 7 to 11 cycles. TCRdb processed the 5' RACE reads anew with MiXCR; each CDR3 protein has one entry. This table holds 600,000 to 800,000 distinct CDR3 sequences, roughly 21% found once. The V end was cut by 3 bases, the J end by 2 bases, with 3 bases between. The germline CDR1 and CDR2 sequences are SGHVS and FQNEAQ. The CDR3 has 12 residues. The TCR was taken from a man between 65 and 79 years old in good health. This sequence joins TRBV7-8 and TRBJ2-3; D gene unclear. The sample was blood. CDR3 coding DNA: TGTGCCAGCAGCTTTTTCACAGATACGCAGTATTTT. Its protein product is CASSFFTDTQYF.